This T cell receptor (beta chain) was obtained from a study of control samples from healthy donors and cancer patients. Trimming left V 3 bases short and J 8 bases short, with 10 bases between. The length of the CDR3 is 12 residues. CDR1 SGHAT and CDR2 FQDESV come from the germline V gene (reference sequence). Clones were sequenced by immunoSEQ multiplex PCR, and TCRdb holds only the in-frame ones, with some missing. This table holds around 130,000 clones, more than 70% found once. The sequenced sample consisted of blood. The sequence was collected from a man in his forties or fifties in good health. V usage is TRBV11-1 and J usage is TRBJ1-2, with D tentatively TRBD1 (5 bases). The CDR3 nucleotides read TGTGCCAGCAGCTTGTCAGGGCAAGGCTACACCTTC. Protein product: CASSLSGQGYTF.